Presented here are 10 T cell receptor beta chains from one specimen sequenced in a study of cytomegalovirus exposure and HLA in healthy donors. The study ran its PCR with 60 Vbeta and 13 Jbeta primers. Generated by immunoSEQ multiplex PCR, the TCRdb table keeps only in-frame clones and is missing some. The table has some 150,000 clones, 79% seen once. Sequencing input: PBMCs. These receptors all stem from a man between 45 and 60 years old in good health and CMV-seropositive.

For the CDR3, the DNA is TGTGCCAGCTCACCGGTAGCTAGCGGACGCACAGATACGCAGTATTTT. Translated: CASSPVASGRTDTQYF. This sequence joins TRBV18 and TRBJ2-3; 7 bases line up with TRBD2. CDR1 and CDR2 from the germline V gene are KGHSH and LQKENI. The CDR3 length is 16 residues. Unmatched junction bases numbered 7, after V lost 3 bases and J lost 1 base.

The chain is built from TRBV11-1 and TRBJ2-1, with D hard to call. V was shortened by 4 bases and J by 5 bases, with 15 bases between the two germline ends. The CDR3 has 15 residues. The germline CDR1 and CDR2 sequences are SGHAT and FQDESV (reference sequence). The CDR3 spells CASSSGNLGHNEQFF. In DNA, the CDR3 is TGTGCCAGCAGCTCGGGTAATTTAGGTCACAATGAGCAGTTCTTC.

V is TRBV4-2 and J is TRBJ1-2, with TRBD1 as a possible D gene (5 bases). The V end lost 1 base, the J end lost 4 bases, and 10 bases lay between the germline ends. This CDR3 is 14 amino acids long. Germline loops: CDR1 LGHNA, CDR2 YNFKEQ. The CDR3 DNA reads TGTGCCAGCAGCCAAGGGGGCGCCGGCTATGGCTACACCTTC. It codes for CASSQGGAGYGYTF.

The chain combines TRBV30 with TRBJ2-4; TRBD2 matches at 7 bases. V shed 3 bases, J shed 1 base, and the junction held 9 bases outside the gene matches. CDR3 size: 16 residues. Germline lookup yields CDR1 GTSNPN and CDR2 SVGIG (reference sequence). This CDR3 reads CAWSRGRASAKNIQYF. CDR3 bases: TGTGCCTGGAGCCGGGGGAGGGCCTCGGCCAAAAACATTCAGTACTTC.

In nucleotides, the CDR3 is TGCGCCAGCAGGTCGGTGACAGGGGGGAATTCACCCCTCCACTTT. Protein sequence: CASRSVTGGNSPLHF. This chain connects TRBV5-1 to TRBJ1-6; 9 nucleotides match TRBD1. The CDR3 is made up of 15 amino acids. CDR1 and CDR2 from the germline V gene are SGHRS and YFSETQ. Unmatched junction bases numbered 7, after V lost 5 bases and J lost 7 bases.

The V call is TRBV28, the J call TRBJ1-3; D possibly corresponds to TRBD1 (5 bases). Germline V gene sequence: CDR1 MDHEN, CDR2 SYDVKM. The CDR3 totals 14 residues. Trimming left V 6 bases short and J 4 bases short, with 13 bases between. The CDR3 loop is CASSPRGAGNTIYF. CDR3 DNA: TGTGCCAGCAGCCCACGCGGGGCGGGAAACACCATATATTTT.

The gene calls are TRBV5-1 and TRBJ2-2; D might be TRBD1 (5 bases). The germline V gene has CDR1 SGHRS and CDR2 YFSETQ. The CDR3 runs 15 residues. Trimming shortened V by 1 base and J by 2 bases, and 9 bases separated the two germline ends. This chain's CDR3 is CASSLTDINTGELFF. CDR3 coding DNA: TGCGCCAGCAGCTTGACGGACATTAACACCGGGGAGCTGTTTTTT.

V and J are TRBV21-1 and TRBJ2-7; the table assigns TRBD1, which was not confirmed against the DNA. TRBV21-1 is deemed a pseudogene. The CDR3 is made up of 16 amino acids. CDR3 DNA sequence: TGTGCCAGCAGCCCTGAAAAGGCAGGGCGGATTTACGAGCAGTACTTC. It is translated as CASSPEKAGRIYEQYF.

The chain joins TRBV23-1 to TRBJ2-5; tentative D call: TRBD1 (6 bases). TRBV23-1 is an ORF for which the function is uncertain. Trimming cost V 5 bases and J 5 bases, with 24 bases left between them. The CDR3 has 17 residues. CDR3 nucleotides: TGCGCCAGCAGTATTTTTAGCGTAAACAGGGTCAGGGAGACCCAGTACTTC. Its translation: CASSIFSVNRVRETQYF.

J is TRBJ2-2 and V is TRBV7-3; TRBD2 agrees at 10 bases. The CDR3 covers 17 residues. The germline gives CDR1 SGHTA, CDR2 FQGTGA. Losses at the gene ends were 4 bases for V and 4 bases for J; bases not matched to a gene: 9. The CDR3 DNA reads TGTGCCAGCAGCTGGACTAGCGGAGGCTGGGCCACCGGGGAGCTGTTTTTT. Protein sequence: CASSWTSGGWATGELFF.